This T cell receptor (beta chain) was recovered during a study of cytomegalovirus exposure and HLA in healthy donors. General study points: Researchers left out some V segments, among them TRBV6-2 and TRBV6-3, as indistinguishable. Per published accounts, TCR beta sequences correctly predicted the HLA-A and HLA-B alleles of most subjects. Altogether, some 160 TCR beta chains were recorded as cytomegalovirus-associated.

For this donor, CMV serostatus was not recorded. On this clone: No antigen is known for it.

CDR3 size: 16 residues. Germline lookup yields CDR1 SGHRS and CDR2 YFSETQ. After removal of 4 bases from V and 2 bases from J, the junction contained 7 bases not matched to a gene. PCR used 60 Vbeta primers and 13 Jbeta primers. Clones were read by immunoSEQ multiplex PCR, and TCRdb kept only the in-frame ones, dropping some. This table has some 150,000 clones, about 72% appearing once. Sequences were obtained from PBMCs. The sequence was obtained from a human donor in good health. The chain is built from TRBV5-1 and TRBJ1-4, with 8 bases aligning to TRBD1. CDR3 sequence: CASSPLGDRTNEKLFF. CDR3 in DNA: TGCGCCAGCAGCCCCCTGGGGGACAGGACTAATGAAAAACTGTTTTTT.